This T cell receptor (beta chain) was sequenced for a study of T-cell reconstitution after alpha-beta-depleted transplantation in children. General study results and limits: It was reported that alpha-beta T cells came from several hundred expanded graft clones (about two months after transplant). Some patients' high day-60 TCRbeta diversity was traced to surviving recipient T cells and thymic progenitors. Newly made T cells mostly supplied T-cell counts and diversity one year after transplant.

A note on this clonotype: Its target is not known.

A library of TCRbeta sequences, prepared with unique molecular identifiers, was generated. Each CDR3 protein gets one entry after TCRdb re-called the PCR reads with MiXCR. Among approximately 34,000 distinct CDR3 sequences listed, around 6% were seen once. The sample in question was peripheral blood, obtained 60 days after TCRalphabeta/CD19-depleted stem cell transplant. The clonotype comes from a child under two years old who had a stem cell transplant for acute myeloid leukemia, so the T cells may come from the graft donor.

The CDR3 bases are TGTGCCAGCAGCCACACAGGGGGAAGGACTGAAGCTTTCTTT. This encodes CASSHTGGRTEAFF. The chain joins TRBV5-6 to TRBJ1-1, with 8 bases matching TRBD1. This CDR3 comprises 14 residues. J was trimmed by 5 bases and V by 4 bases; bases with no gene match: 7. Germline V gives CDR1 SGHDT, CDR2 YYEEEE.